The 6 T cell receptor beta chains below were found in one sample sequenced in a study of neoadjuvant nivolumab and ipilimumab in lung cancer. Libraries were prepared by immunoSEQ multiplex PCR; TCRdb keeps only in-frame clonotypes and omits some of them. The sample holds 7,000 to 9,500 clones, roughly 84% seen once. The specimen comprised tumor tissue, sampled after neoadjuvant nivolumab, alone or with ipilimumab, at or shortly before surgery. These receptor sequences come from an adult with non-small cell lung cancer.

This clone was counted only a few times. This rearrangement joins TRBV6-6 to TRBJ1-4; maybe TRBD1 (6 bases). Germline-derived CDR1 and CDR2 are MNHNY and SVGAGI (reference sequence). Deletions cut 6 bases from V and 0 bases from J, with 11 bases between. The CDR3 is 15 residues long. The chain's CDR3 is CASRWGASTNEKLFF. For the CDR3, the DNA is TGTGCCAGCAGGTGGGGGGCCTCAACTAATGAAAAACTGTTTTTT.

The V gene is TRBV6-4, the J gene TRBJ2-7; D call uncertain. V was cut by 0 bases and J by 0 bases, with 9 bases left in between. This CDR3 is 15 amino acids long. CDR1 is MRHNA, CDR2 SNTAGT, per germline. The CDR3 DNA reads TGTGCCAGCAGTGACTCGAGCGTTCGCTCCTACGAGCAGTACTTC. Translated: CASSDSSVRSYEQYF.

V gene TRBV12-5 combines with J gene TRBJ2-7; TRBD1 is a possible D gene (6 bases). V was cut by 0 bases and J by 5 bases, with 11 bases left in between. The CDR3 runs 14 residues. CDR1 is LGHNT and CDR2 is FRNRAP in the germline V gene. CDR3 loop: CASGLVTGSNEQYF. In DNA, the CDR3 is TGTGCTAGTGGTTTGGTTACAGGGTCCAACGAGCAGTACTTC.

The chain recombines TRBV19 with TRBJ1-2; 8 bases match TRBD1. There are 13 residues in the CDR3. The J segment lost 5 bases and the V segment lost 6 bases, leaving 5 bases of the junction unmatched. Germline CDR1 reads LNHDA; CDR2 reads SQIVND (reference sequence). In DNA, the CDR3 is TGTGCCAGTAGAGTGGACAGGGAATATGGCTACACCTTC. It specifies CASRVDREYGYTF.

This chain connects TRBV27 to TRBJ2-7, with a tentative D call TRBD1 (6 bases). The CDR3 has 14 amino acids. Germline lookup yields CDR1 MNHEY and CDR2 SMNVEV (reference sequence). Trimming shortened V by 6 bases and J by 5 bases, and 17 bases separated the two germline ends. The CDR3 coding sequence is TGTGCCAGCAGCCGAAGGGGGAAGGCGGACGAGCAGTACTTC. This translates into CASSRRGKADEQYF.

The chain uses TRBV6-5 and TRBJ2-3; D gene ambiguous. The V end was cut by 0 bases, the J end by 3 bases, with 10 bases between. Looked up from germline, CDR1 is MNHEY and CDR2 is SVGAGI. The CDR3 is 15 amino acids. CDR3 nucleotide sequence: TGTGCCAGCAGTTACTCGGTCTGGGCTACAGATACGCAGTATTTT. This translates into CASSYSVWATDTQYF.